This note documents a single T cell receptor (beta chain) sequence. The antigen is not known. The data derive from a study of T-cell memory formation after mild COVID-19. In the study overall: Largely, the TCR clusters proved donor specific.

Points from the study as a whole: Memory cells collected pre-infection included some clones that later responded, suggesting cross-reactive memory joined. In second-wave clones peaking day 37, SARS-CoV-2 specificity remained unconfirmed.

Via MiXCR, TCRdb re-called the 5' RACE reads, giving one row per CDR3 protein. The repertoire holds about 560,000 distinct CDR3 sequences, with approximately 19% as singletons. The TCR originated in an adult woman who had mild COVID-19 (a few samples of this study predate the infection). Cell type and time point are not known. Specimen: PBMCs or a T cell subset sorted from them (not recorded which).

The CDR3 coding sequence is TGTGCCTGGAGTGGCTCGACAGGGAAGCCGCGTGAAGCTTTCTTT. Protein product: CAWSGSTGKPREAFF. The chain recombines TRBV30 with TRBJ1-1, with TRBD1 identical over 7 bases. The CDR3 is 15 amino acids. V lost 1 base, J lost 7 bases, and 12 bases stayed unmatched. CDR1 is GTSNPN, CDR2 SVGIG, per germline (reference sequence).